Sequencing of this T cell receptor beta chain was carried out in a study of T-cell memory formation after mild COVID-19. Across the study: Each donor largely had its own TCR clusters.

From the 5' RACE reads, TCRdb called clonotypes with MiXCR, one entry per CDR3 protein. The sample shows 250,000 to 350,000 distinct CDR3 sequences, approximately 20% of them seen only once. General study findings and limits: Later expanders leaned CD4+, whereas clones that contracted between day 15 and 85 were balanced CD4/CD8. The finding that pre-infection memory included some responding clones suggested that cross-reactive memory joined.

Comment on this clonotype: Antigen: not known.

The CDR3 consists of 17 residues. V lost 5 bases and J lost 0; bases outside the gene matches: 11. Germline V gives CDR1 SGHTA, CDR2 FQGNSA. This chain uses TRBV7-2 with TRBJ1-1; TRBD1 aligns across 8 bases. Source material: PBMCs or a T cell subset sorted from them (not recorded which). The sequence was collected from a man younger than 35 who had mild COVID-19 (a few samples of this study predate the infection). Cell type and time point are not known. The CDR3 region is CASSQMTGVYLNTEAFF. The CDR3 coding sequence is TGTGCCAGCAGCCAGATGACAGGGGTATACTTGAACACTGAAGCTTTCTTT.